This TCR beta chain is drawn from a study of T cell responses to AZD1222 COVID-19 vaccine. CDR1 MDHEN and CDR2 SYDVKM come from the germline V gene. Trimming took 4 bases from V and 2 from J, leaving 11 bases between them. The length of the CDR3 is 14 residues. The study pooled second doses at about 4 or about 12 weeks. Comment on this clone: Its specificity is unknown.

Overall study findings and caveats: Donor demographics were predominantly white British with a female majority; clonal diversity may be underestimated. Repertoires were collected only later (after the peak T cell response had occurred).

Libraries were prepared by immunoSEQ multiplex PCR; TCRdb keeps only in-frame clonotypes and omits some of them. The sample lists 150,000 to 250,000 clones; roughly nine tenths were seen once. The chain is built from TRBV28 and TRBJ2-5; D is possibly TRBD2 (6 bases). The sequence was obtained from an adult who received the AZD1222 COVID-19 vaccine. Sample: peripheral blood, taken 28 days after the second AZD1222 dose. CDR3 bases: TGTGCCAGCAGTTCCTCGGGACTGCAAGAGACCCAGTACTTC. Its protein product is CASSSSGLQETQYF.